Given below is one T cell receptor (beta chain) in context. This sample was taken from a study of blood T cell repertoires in COVID-19. As for the study in general: Sources were T cells, B-cell-depleted T cells, or PBMCs; the material itself was cDNA or gDNA.

Germline V gives CDR1 LGHDT, CDR2 YNNKEL (reference sequence). The CDR3 totals 13 residues. V was shortened by 4 bases and J by 6 bases, with 12 bases between the two germline ends. Sequencing was performed with immunoSEQ multiplex PCR; in TCRdb, only in-frame clones are kept and a portion is missing. Counted here are about 80,000 clones, about 91% occurring once; the ten biggest clones make up around 7.3%. The clonotype comes from a woman at least 80 years old with acute or convalescent COVID-19. The chain employs TRBV3-1 (or the pseudogene TRBV3-2) and TRBJ1-2; unclear D gene. Sequenced material: peripheral blood. The CDR3 reads CASSPKSYNGYTF. The DNA for the CDR3 is TGTGCCAGCAGCCCCAAGAGTTATAATGGCTACACCTTC.